The rows below give T cell receptor beta chains drawn from one sample of a study of OX40 agonist ivuxolimab in advanced cancers. Profiling relied on immunoSEQ multiplex PCR, and the TCRdb table lists in-frame clones only, not all of them. Seen here are about 100,000 clones, around 91% observed once, and the top ten hold around 0.16%. The sample here was CD4+ or CD8+ T cells sorted from blood, taken in a trial of the OX40 agonist ivuxolimab. These receptors were taken from an adult with an advanced solid tumor such as melanoma, head and neck, liver or kidney cancer. Each CDR3 is given without its conserved first and last residue.

>TRBJ1-5|TRBV11-2
ASSYGNQPQH
>TRBJ2-2|TRBV29-1
SVDPGAGELF
>TRBJ2-7|TRBV19
ASSISTGKSYEQY
>TRBJ2-5|TRBV5-1
ASSGTGQETQY
>TRBJ2-1|TRBV5-1
ASSIPYNEQF
>TRBJ2-4|TRBV5-1
ASSLGGSKNIQY
>TRBJ2-5|TRBV10-2
ASSEPGPQTKTQY
>TRBJ2-2|TRBV4-2
ASSQDPTSGPNTGELF
>TRBJ1-2|TRBV29-1
SVVVGTAYGYT
>TRBJ2-7|TRBV5-6
AALGGAEQY
>TRBJ2-2|TRBV11-1
ASSLARAGKSGELF
>TRBJ2-3|TRBV5-1
ASSLGQGSGTDTQY
>TRBJ2-1|TRBV4-2
ASSPGDRPLAGEQF
>TRBJ1-1|TRBV30
AWSVLGMNTEAF
>TRBJ2-7|TRBV28
ASRPIRGRSYEQY
>TRBJ1-2|TRBV5-1
ASSYTGQPPNYGYT
>TRBJ2-5|TRBV2
ASRGLAGSQETQY
>TRBJ2-7|TRBV27
ASSFSPGAEQY